This paragraph reports one T cell receptor (beta chain). This entry belongs to a study of blood T cell repertoires in COVID-19. Study-wide context: Specimens from acute and convalescent COVID-19 originated in the United States, Italy and Spain.

This table comes from immunoSEQ multiplex PCR, and its TCRdb copy is limited to in-frame clones, with some not included. In the table there are approximately 200,000 clones, around 82% of which are singletons. All enrollees were about 18 to 100 years old and from roughly 26 US areas. The clonotype comes from a woman aged 40 to 49 with acute COVID-19. Sequenced material: PBMCs or T cells enriched from blood (not recorded which).

CDR3 bases: TGCGCCAGCAGCTTGTCTACGCAGCGTAGAAGCACAGATACGCAGTATTTT. It encodes CASSLSTQRRSTDTQYF. The genes are TRBV5-1 and TRBJ2-3; D call uncertain. CDR3 length: 17 residues. Germline loops: CDR1 SGHRS, CDR2 YFSETQ. With 1 base removed from V and 0 bases from J, the gap between germline ends came to 15 bases.